This passage covers 18 T cell receptor beta chains from one sample sequenced in a study of T cell repertoires in cytomegalovirus infection. Each CDR3 protein gets one entry after TCRdb re-called the reads with MiXCR. The sample gives fewer than 200,000 distinct CDR3 sequences, roughly an eighth of which show up once; around 27% is in the top ten. The sample taken for sequencing was PBMCs. The origin of the receptors is a human donor in good health (CMV status not recorded). Some clones in this sample may be carry-over from other donors' samples.

About this clonotype itself: This sequence may be a read error, since a much larger clone differs from it by one base. The chain employs TRBV7-8 and TRBJ1-5, with 7 positions matching TRBD1. The CDR3 spans 14 residues. Germline V gene lookup returns CDR1 SGHVS and CDR2 FQNEAQ. CDR3 residues: CASSTTGRNQPRHF. In DNA form, the CDR3 reads TGTGCCAGCAGCACGACAGGGAGAAATCAGCCCCGGCATTTT. Full variable domain (outside the CDR3, taken from reference TRBV7-8 and TRBJ1-5): GAGVSQSPRYKVAKRGQDVALRCDPISGHVSLFWYQQALGQGPEFLTYFQNEAQLDKSGLPSDRFFAERPEGSVSTLKIQRTQQEDSAVYLCASSTTGRNQPRHFGDGTRLSIL.

V is TRBV2 and J is TRBJ2-5, with 11 bases that match TRBD1. The V segment lost 8 bases and the J segment 4 bases; nucleotides outside the gene matches: 9. Germline assignment: CDR1 SNHLY and CDR2 FYNNEI. CDR3 length: 15 amino acids. The CDR3 here is CASPEDRGRRETQYF. CDR3 bases: TGTGCCAGCCCCGAGGACAGGGGGCGAAGAGAGACCCAGTACTTC.

This sequence joins TRBV7-3 and TRBJ1-4; no clear D. The CDR3 runs to 15 residues. V was trimmed by 2 bases and J by 8 bases, leaving 15 bases between them. Per the germline V gene, CDR1 is SGHTA and CDR2 is FQGTGA. CDR3 DNA: TGTGCCAGCAGCTTAGGTCTGGCAGAACGGGAAAAACTGTTTTTT. Protein: CASSLGLAEREKLFF.

In its sample, this clonotype was seen a few times. V gene TRBV24-1 combines with J gene TRBJ2-5; D is possibly TRBD1 (5 bases). V shed 10 bases and J shed 5 bases, with 10 bases lying between them. This CDR3 has 11 residues. Per germline, CDR1 KGHDR and CDR2 SFDVKD. CDR3 sequence (DNA): TGTGCCACGTCATCAGGGGAGACCCAGTACTTC. It codes for CATSSGETQYF.

The sample holds many counts of this clonotype. This chain joins TRBV29-1 and TRBJ2-7; TRBD1 agrees at 9 bases. V lost 3 bases to trimming and J lost 4 bases; unmatched junction nucleotides: 13. Germline V lookup: CDR1 SQVTM, CDR2 ANQGSEA. CDR3 length: 16 amino acids. The CDR3 DNA reads as TGCAGCGTTGAGGTCCAGGGACAGGGTTACGGATACGAGCAGTACTTC. Translation gives CSVEVQGQGYGYEQYF.

The chain employs TRBV5-1 and TRBJ1-1, with TRBD1 as a possible D gene (5 bases). CDR3 length equals 12 residues. Germline lookup yields CDR1 SGHRS and CDR2 YFSETQ. V was cut by 6 bases and J by 14 bases, with 20 bases left in between. The CDR3 loop is CASNNPGGESFF. In DNA, the CDR3 is TGCGCCAGCAACAACCCCGGGGGAGAGTCCTTCTTT.

CDR3 in DNA: TGTGCCAGCAGCCTCTCCGGGGGTAGGGGGACAGATACGCAGTATTTT. Encoded protein: CASSLSGGRGTDTQYF. This chain links TRBV11-2 with TRBJ2-3, with D perhaps TRBD1 or TRBD2 (6 bases each). Germline CDR1 and CDR2: SGHAT and FQNNGV. This CDR3 comprises 16 residues. The V end lost 5 bases, the J end lost 3 bases, and 18 bases lay between the germline ends.

The chain combines TRBV7-4 with TRBJ1-5, with D hard to call. Deletions cut 1 base from V and 9 bases from J, with 19 bases between. The CDR3 has 16 amino acids. Per germline, CDR1 SGHVT and CDR2 SQSDAQ. The CDR3 DNA reads TGTGCCAGCAGCTTAGACCCCAACCGGGGAACATCGCCCCAGCATTTT. Amino acids: CASSLDPNRGTSPQHF.

V and J are TRBV10-3 and TRBJ2-2, with D hard to call. The CDR3 has 12 amino acids. The V and J ends lost 8 bases and 5 bases respectively, with 9 bases between them. Per germline, CDR1 ENHRY and CDR2 SYGVKD. In DNA form, the CDR3 reads TGTGCCATCGGTGTGGGAACCGGGGAGCTGTTTTTT. This codes for CAIGVGTGELFF.

The chain joins TRBV19 to TRBJ2-2; 9 nucleotides agree with TRBD1. The trim removed 6 bases at V and 4 bases at J, leaving 6 bases unmatched. The germline V gene encodes CDR1 LNHDA and CDR2 SQIVND (reference sequence). The CDR3 contains 15 residues. This CDR3 is CASSLGTGSTGELFF. Here the CDR3 DNA reads TGTGCCAGTAGCCTCGGGACAGGGAGCACCGGGGAGCTGTTTTTT.

This clonotype was seen many times. The V gene is TRBV7-8, the J gene TRBJ2-7; D not resolved. CDR3 length equals 13 residues. Trimming removed 2 bases from V and 2 bases from J, with 7 bases in between. From germline, CDR1 is SGHVS and CDR2 FQNEAQ. The CDR3 loop reads CASSLPWPYEQYF. In DNA form, the CDR3 reads TGTGCCAGCAGCTTACCGTGGCCCTACGAGCAGTACTTC.

This clonotype was seen only a few times. The V and J genes are TRBV6-2 or TRBV6-3 and TRBJ2-1, with 13 bases that match TRBD2. V shed 4 bases, J shed 0 bases, and the junction held 9 bases outside the gene matches. This CDR3 has 19 amino acids. Per germline, CDR1 MNHEY and CDR2 SVGEGT. CDR3 amino acids: CASSSPGLAGLSSYNEQFF. The CDR3 DNA sequence: TGTGCCAGCAGTTCTCCGGGACTAGCGGGGCTAAGCTCCTACAATGAGCAGTTCTTC.

The rearrangement uses TRBV20-1 and TRBJ2-3, with D perhaps matching TRBD1 (6 bases). Germline CDR1 and CDR2: DFQATT and SNEGSKA (reference sequence). The CDR3 is 17 residues long. With 5 bases removed from V and 1 base from J, the gap between germline ends came to 22 bases. CDR3 bases: TGCAGTGCTGAGGGCTCAACAGGGTCCTCCGGCACAGATACGCAGTATTTT. This encodes CSAEGSTGSSGTDTQYF.

This clonotype was counted a few times. The chain links TRBV6-2 or TRBV6-3 to TRBJ2-1; D not certain. Trimming left V 0 bases short and J 9 bases short, with 9 bases between. The germline CDR1 and CDR2 sequences are MNHEY and SVGEGT. The CDR3 is made up of 13 amino acids. The CDR3 DNA reads TGTGCCAGCAGTTACTCCCTCATTGGTGAGCAGTTCTTC. This gives the protein CASSYSLIGEQFF.

This clonotype was counted between two and nine times. This chain links TRBV29-1 with TRBJ1-1; D gene ambiguous. Germline CDR1 and CDR2: SQVTM and ANQGSEA. The V end was cut by 4 bases, the J end by 5 bases, with 11 bases between. CDR3 size: 12 residues. CDR3 region: CSVGFAKTEAFF. In nucleotides, the CDR3 is TGCAGCGTTGGTTTCGCTAAGACTGAAGCTTTCTTT.

V gene TRBV28 combines with J gene TRBJ2-5; D is unresolved. V lost 5 bases, J lost 3 bases, and 13 bases lay in between. The CDR3 extends over 14 amino acids. The germline gives CDR1 MDHEN, CDR2 SYDVKM. For the CDR3, the DNA is TGTGCCAGCAGTCCTCCCAACCGGGAAGAGACCCAGTACTTC. This translates into CASSPPNREETQYF.

The chain joins TRBV6-4 to TRBJ1-1; TRBD1 matches 8 bases. Germline lookup yields CDR1 MRHNA and CDR2 SNTAGT. With 3 bases clipped from V and 0 bases from J, the junction kept 6 bases outside the gene matches. This CDR3 has 16 amino acids. The CDR3 loop is CASSEVAGGMNTEAFF. The CDR3 DNA sequence: TGTGCCAGCAGTGAAGTGGCAGGGGGCATGAACACTGAAGCTTTCTTT.

This clonotype was counted ten times or more. The chain joins TRBV7-9 to TRBJ1-1; D remains ambiguous. CDR3 length: 15 residues. V lost 5 bases, J lost 1 base, and 14 bases lay in between. In germline, CDR1 is SEHNR, CDR2 FQNEAQ (reference sequence). The CDR3 loop is CASSRIRATNTEAFF. Here the CDR3 DNA reads TGTGCCAGCAGCCGGATACGGGCGACGAACACTGAAGCTTTCTTT. Full variable domain (rest looked up from reference TRBV7-9 and TRBJ1-1): DTGVSQNPRHKITKRGQNVTFRCDPISEHNRLYWYRQTLGQGPEFLTYFQNEAQLEKSRLLSDRFSAERPKGSFSTLEIQRTEQGDSAMYLCASSRIRATNTEAFFGQGTRLTVV.